The 2 T cell receptor beta chains reported below all come from one sample, sequenced in a study of cytomegalovirus exposure and HLA in healthy donors. The primer mix had 60 Vbeta and 13 Jbeta primers. Using immunoSEQ multiplex PCR, the repertoire was profiled, and TCRdb retains in-frame clones only, with some absent. The profile shows about 200,000 clones, about 88% of them singletons. Sequenced material: PBMCs. These receptors were collected from a woman aged 25 to 39 in good health and CMV-seronegative.

The V call is TRBV7-3, the J call TRBJ2-2; 9 positions agree with TRBD1. With 2 bases clipped from V and 5 bases from J, the junction kept 3 bases outside the gene matches. Per germline, CDR1 SGHTA and CDR2 FQGTGA. This CDR3 region has 15 residues. CDR3 protein: CASSLGTGWTGELFF. CDR3 DNA sequence: TGTGCCAGCAGCTTAGGGACAGGGTGGACCGGGGAGCTGTTTTTT.

This clone was counted a few times. This chain joins TRBV28 and TRBJ2-7; D possibly corresponds to TRBD1 (5 bases). Germline V CDR1 and CDR2: MDHEN, SYDVKM. This CDR3 contains 17 residues. V was clipped by 5 bases and J by 1 base, with 21 bases between them. The CDR3 is CASSALDTTTQSYEQYF. The CDR3 DNA reads TGTGCCAGCAGTGCCCTGGACACCACAACTCAATCCTACGAGCAGTACTTC.